These 31 T cell receptor beta chains were all obtained from the same sample, sequenced in a study of OX40 agonist ivuxolimab in advanced cancers. This table comes from immunoSEQ multiplex PCR, and its TCRdb copy is limited to in-frame clones, with some not included. The sample contains 45,000 to 70,000 clones, roughly 90% of which appear only once. The specimen comprised CD4+ or CD8+ T cells sorted from blood, sampled in a trial of the OX40 agonist ivuxolimab. These receptors originate from an adult with an advanced solid tumor such as melanoma, head and neck, liver or kidney cancer.

This clone was observed once. V is TRBV28 and J is TRBJ2-7; the match to TRBD1 covers 9 bases. The CDR3 contains 17 residues. CDR1 is MDHEN and CDR2 is SYDVKM in the germline V gene. With 5 bases clipped from V and 3 bases from J, the junction kept 14 bases outside the gene matches. CDR3 in DNA: TGTGCCAGCAGTCCACTCGTAGCTACGGGACAGGGCTACGAGCAGTACTTC. Residues: CASSPLVATGQGYEQYF.

This chain joins TRBV28 and TRBJ2-7, with D unclear. The CDR3 runs 10 residues. The V and J ends lost 8 bases and 0 bases respectively, with 2 bases between them. Germline loops: CDR1 MDHEN, CDR2 SYDVKM. This chain's CDR3 is CASGSYEQYF. The DNA for the CDR3 is TGTGCCAGCGGCTCCTACGAGCAGTACTTC.

This clone has more than one count but fewer than ten. The genes are TRBV15 and TRBJ2-5; no definite D call. Deletions cut 0 bases from V and 6 bases from J, with 5 bases between. Germline values: CDR1 LNHNV, CDR2 YYDKDF (reference sequence). The CDR3 has 12 amino acids. The CDR3, as DNA: TGTGCCACCAGCAGAGATAGGCAGACCCAGTACTTC. The encoded protein is CATSRDRQTQYF.

The chain employs TRBV19 and TRBJ1-4; unclear D gene. V was trimmed by 2 bases and J by 6 bases, leaving 7 bases between them. Germline CDR1 LNHDA, CDR2 SQIVND (reference sequence). The CDR3 runs 13 residues. CDR3 amino acids: CASSINADEKLFF. The CDR3 bases are TGTGCCAGTAGTATAAACGCCGATGAAAAACTGTTTTTT.

V gene TRBV29-1 combines with J gene TRBJ1-6; D uncertain. Trimming took 6 bases from V and 5 from J, leaving 14 bases between them. The germline gives CDR1 SQVTM, CDR2 ANQGSEA. The CDR3 contains 14 residues. The CDR3 DNA sequence: TGCAGCGTCCGACCTGGGCCGAATAATTCACCCCTCCACTTT. Encoded protein: CSVRPGPNNSPLHF.

This clone ranks as medium-sized. The chain links TRBV9 to TRBJ1-2; a weak D match, TRBD1 (6 bases). The CDR3 totals 15 residues. Per the germline V gene, CDR1 is SGDLS and CDR2 is YYNGEE. Trimming took off 3 bases at V and 2 bases at J, with 14 bases between the two ends. The CDR3 DNA reads TGTGCCAGCAGCGCACGGGACACTATAAACTATGGCTACACCTTC. This translates into CASSARDTINYGYTF. Supplemented by reference TRBV9 and TRBJ1-2, the full variable domain reads DSGVTQTPKHLITATGQRVTLRCSPRSGDLSVYWYQQSLDQGLQFLIQYYNGEERAKGNILERFSAQQFPDLHSELNLSSLELGDSALYFCASSARDTINYGYTFGSGTRLTVV.

The CDR3 DNA sequence: TGTGCCTGGAGTGTAAGATGGGGCATGATAAGTGAAAAACTGTTTTTT. Amino acid sequence: CAWSVRWGMISEKLFF. V is TRBV30 and J is TRBJ1-4, with TRBD1 as a possible D gene (5 bases). The germline CDR1 and CDR2 sequences are GTSNPN and SVGIG (reference sequence). V was cut by 0 bases and J by 7 bases, with 18 bases left in between. The CDR3 contains 16 residues.

The chain couples TRBV5-4 to TRBJ2-2; TRBD2 matches 13 bases. The germline gives CDR1 SGHNT, CDR2 YYREEE (reference sequence). With V trimmed by 5 bases and J by 5 bases, 3 bases remained unmatched. This CDR3 is built from 15 residues. The CDR3 here is CASSSGLAGTGELFF. CDR3 nucleotide sequence: TGTGCCAGCAGTTCGGGACTAGCGGGGACCGGGGAGCTGTTTTTT. Full variable domain (missing parts from reference TRBV5-4 and TRBJ2-2): ETGVTQSPTHLIKTRGQQVTLRCSSQSGHNTVSWYQQALGQGPQFIFQYYREEENGRGNFPPRFSGLQFPNYSSELNVNALELDDSALYLCASSSGLAGTGELFFGEGSRLTVL.

The chain couples TRBV18 to TRBJ2-7; either TRBD1 or TRBD2 may fit D (6 bases each). Germline CDR1 and CDR2: KGHSH and LQKENI. Deletions cut 6 bases from V and 3 bases from J, with 18 bases between. The CDR3 extends over 15 amino acids. CDR3 protein: CASSTSEGGNYEQYF. For the CDR3, the DNA is TGTGCCAGCTCTACCTCGGAGGGGGGAAACTACGAGCAGTACTTC.

The rearrangement joins TRBV11-2 to TRBJ2-7; 9 nucleotides align to TRBD1. CDR3 length: 13 residues. Looked up from germline, CDR1 is SGHAT and CDR2 is FQNNGV. With V trimmed by 5 bases and J by 4 bases, 3 bases remained unmatched. The CDR3 loop reads CASSVGQGYEQYF. In DNA form, the CDR3 reads TGTGCCAGCAGCGTAGGACAGGGGTACGAGCAGTACTTC.

V usage is TRBV4-1 and J usage is TRBJ1-2, with 10 bases that match TRBD1. V gave up 3 bases and J gave up 2 bases; unmatched junction bases: 9. Per germline, CDR1 MGHRA and CDR2 YSYEKL. The length of the CDR3 is 17 residues. The CDR3 spells CASSQFRDRGQNYGYTF. The CDR3 nucleotides read TGCGCCAGCAGCCAGTTCCGGGACAGGGGCCAGAACTATGGCTACACCTTC.

This clone showed up just a few times. The rearrangement joins TRBV7-8 to TRBJ2-4; D might be TRBD2 (5 bases). The length of the CDR3 is 16 residues. V was trimmed by 5 bases and J by 4 bases, leaving 18 bases between them. The germline V gene has CDR1 SGHVS and CDR2 FQNEAQ. The CDR3 region is CASSPTNNPGKNIQYF. The CDR3 DNA reads as TGTGCCAGCAGCCCGACGAACAACCCGGGAAAAAACATTCAGTACTTC.

The chain's CDR3 is CASSSFDLDTEAFF. The CDR3 DNA follows: TGTGCCAGCTCATCCTTCGATCTCGACACTGAAGCTTTCTTT. This chain joins TRBV18 and TRBJ1-1, with D uncertain. Trimming stripped 5 bases from V and 3 bases from J, with 13 bases between. Germline values: CDR1 KGHSH, CDR2 LQKENI. This CDR3 contains 14 residues.

The genes are TRBV5-6 and TRBJ2-7; TRBD1 is a possible D gene (6 bases). V gave up 4 bases and J gave up 0 bases, with 26 bases separating them. Germline lookup yields CDR1 SGHDT and CDR2 YYEEEE. The CDR3 is 19 amino acids. The CDR3 here is CASSPLRGWSSNSSYEQYF. CDR3 sequence (DNA): TGTGCCAGCAGCCCCCTCAGGGGATGGTCTAGCAACAGCTCCTACGAGCAGTACTTC. The whole variable domain, remainder taken from reference TRBV5-6 and TRBJ2-7, is DAGVTQSPTHLIKTRGQQVTLRCSPKSGHDTVSWYQQALGQGPQFIFQYYEEEERQRGNFPDRFSGHQFPNYSSELNVNALLLGDSALYLCASSPLRGWSSNSSYEQYFGPGTRLTVT.

This chain joins TRBV19 and TRBJ2-1, with 7 bases aligning to TRBD1. CDR3 length equals 14 residues. V lost 3 bases and J lost 9; bases outside the gene matches: 8. Germline V lookup: CDR1 LNHDA, CDR2 SQIVND (reference sequence). The CDR3 bases are TGTGCCAGTAGTATGGCAGGGGGTTCGGGTGAGCAGTTCTTC. Its translation is CASSMAGGSGEQFF.

The chain employs TRBV18 and TRBJ1-5, with TRBD1 matching 7 bases. The germline V gene has CDR1 KGHSH and CDR2 LQKENI. V shed 3 bases, J shed 7 bases, and the junction held 6 bases outside the gene matches. The CDR3 contains 14 residues. The CDR3 sequence is CASSPFDREQPQHF. CDR3 bases: TGTGCCAGCTCACCTTTCGACAGGGAACAGCCCCAGCATTTT.

The chain uses TRBV5-1 and TRBJ1-5; perhaps TRBD1 as D (6 bases). Trimming removed 3 bases from V and 1 base from J, with 11 bases in between. The CDR3 extends over 15 amino acids. CDR1 is SGHRS and CDR2 is YFSETQ in the germline V gene. CDR3 sequence: CASSWAGASNQPQHF. The CDR3, as DNA: TGCGCCAGCAGCTGGGCGGGGGCAAGCAATCAGCCCCAGCATTTT.

The CDR3 bases are TGTGCCAGCAGCTTCGCCGATTCCTACGAGCAGTACTTC. Encoded protein: CASSFADSYEQYF. This chain links TRBV11-3 with TRBJ2-7, with D unclear. The CDR3 is 13 residues long. CDR1 is SGHNT and CDR2 is YENEEA in the germline V gene. The germline V and J ends were trimmed by 3 bases and 1 base, with 7 bases remaining between them.

The chain carries TRBV25-1 and TRBJ1-4; D is possibly TRBD1 (6 bases). V lost 8 bases, J lost 0 bases, and 10 bases lay in between. This CDR3 has 14 amino acids. Germline V lookup: CDR1 MGHDK, CDR2 SYGVNS. The CDR3 spells CASRGATTNEKLFF. The CDR3 nucleotides are TGTGCCAGCCGGGGGGCGACAACTAATGAAAAACTGTTTTTT. Drawing the rest from reference TRBV25-1 and TRBJ1-4, the complete variable domain is EADIYQTPRYLVIGTGKKITLECSQTMGHDKMYWYQQDPGMELHLIHYSYGVNSTEKGDLSSESTVSRIRTEHFPLTLESARPSHTSQYLCASRGATTNEKLFFGSGTQLSVL.

V is TRBV2 and J is TRBJ2-1; a weak D match, TRBD2 (6 bases). Germline CDR1 SNHLY, CDR2 FYNNEI. V lost 0 bases and J 2 bases, leaving 11 bases between the germline ends. This CDR3 is 16 amino acids long. The CDR3 DNA follows: TGTGCCAGCAGTGAAGCTGTTAGCGGCACCTACAATGAGCAGTTCTTC. Its translation is CASSEAVSGTYNEQFF. Combining the CDR3 with reference TRBV2 and TRBJ2-1 gives the whole variable domain EPEVTQTPSHQVTQMGQEVILRCVPISNHLYFYWYRQILGQKVEFLVSFYNNEISEKSEIFDDQFSVERPDGSNFTLKIRSTKLEDSAMYFCASSEAVSGTYNEQFFGPGTRLTVL.

The chain employs TRBV10-3 and TRBJ1-2; D is ambiguous. Deletions cut 2 bases from V and 1 base from J, with 5 bases between. The CDR3 has 13 amino acids. In germline, CDR1 is ENHRY, CDR2 SYGVKD. The CDR3 DNA sequence: TGTGCCATCAGTGAGGACATTAACTATGGCTACACCTTC. Its translation is CAISEDINYGYTF.

The chain uses TRBV5-1 and TRBJ1-1; D gene unclear. This CDR3 spans 14 amino acids. Trimming removed 5 bases at V and 5 bases at J, with 16 bases between. CDR1 and CDR2 from the germline V gene are SGHRS and YFSETQ. The CDR3 DNA sequence: TGCGCCAGCAGTAATGATGTGAGCGGGACTGAAGCTTTCTTT. Its protein product is CASSNDVSGTEAFF.

This clone has just one count. This chain joins TRBV28 and TRBJ1-2; perhaps TRBD1 as D (5 bases). Germline CDR1 and CDR2: MDHEN and SYDVKM. The ends were cut back, 5 bases at V and 9 bases at J, with 13 bases in the middle. The CDR3 is 12 amino acids. As DNA, the CDR3 is TGTGCCAGCAGTACCCCGCAGGGCCGCTACACCTTC. Translation: CASSTPQGRYTF.

The chain recombines TRBV6-5 with TRBJ1-5; D remains ambiguous. The V end lost 2 bases, the J end lost 0 bases, and 8 bases lay between the germline ends. The CDR3 is 15 amino acids. CDR1 is MNHEY and CDR2 is SVGAGI in the germline V gene. The CDR3 spells CASSYAWNSNQPQHF. CDR3 bases: TGTGCCAGCAGTTACGCGTGGAATAGCAATCAGCCCCAGCATTTT.

Turning to this clone: Other DNA sequences from this sample encode an identical CDR3 as well. The J gene is TRBJ2-6, the V gene TRBV5-1; 7 positions match TRBD1. CDR3 length: 15 amino acids. V gave up 4 bases and J gave up 4 bases; unmatched junction bases: 5. CDR1 and CDR2 from the germline V gene are SGHRS and YFSETQ. CDR3 nucleotide sequence: TGCGCCAGCAGCCTAGGGGGCGCAGGGGCCAACGTCCTGACTTTC. Translation: CASSLGGAGANVLTF.

V and J are TRBV7-2 and TRBJ2-7, with a weak D call TRBD2 (5 bases). The V gene lost 7 bases and the J gene lost 3 bases, with 13 bases spanning the gap. Germline lookup yields CDR1 SGHTA and CDR2 FQGNSA. This CDR3 spans 13 amino acids. CDR3 region: CASTPTGIYEQYF. The CDR3 DNA reads TGTGCCAGCACCCCTACCGGGATCTACGAGCAGTACTTC. Complete variable domain (other parts from reference TRBV7-2 and TRBJ2-7): GAGVSQSPSNKVTEKGKDVELRCDPISGHTALYWYRQSLGQGLEFLIYFQGNSAPDKSGLPSDRFSAERTGGSVSTLTIQRTQQEDSAVYLCASTPTGIYEQYFGPGTRLTVT.

The chain uses TRBV18 and TRBJ2-7; 10 nucleotides match TRBD1. This CDR3 has 15 amino acids. J was trimmed by 3 bases and V by 4 bases; bases with no gene match: 6. CDR1 and CDR2 from the germline V gene are KGHSH and LQKENI. The CDR3 reads CASSQRGTGDYEQYF. CDR3 nucleotides: TGTGCCAGCTCACAACGGGGGACAGGGGACTACGAGCAGTACTTC.

In this sample, this clone turned up a few times. The genes are TRBV5-5 and TRBJ2-1; D might be TRBD2 (6 bases). This CDR3 is built from 15 residues. Per germline, CDR1 SGHKS and CDR2 YYEKEE (reference sequence). Trimming cost V 0 bases and J 0 bases, with 7 bases left between them. CDR3: CASSLDGSSYNEQFF. As DNA, the CDR3 is TGTGCCAGCAGCTTGGACGGGAGCTCCTACAATGAGCAGTTCTTC. Filled out from reference TRBV5-5 and TRBJ2-1, the complete variable domain reads DAGVTQSPTHLIKTRGQQVTLRCSPISGHKSVSWYQQVLGQGPQFIFQYYEKEERGRGNFPDRFSARQFPNYSSELNVNALLLGDSALYLCASSLDGSSYNEQFFGPGTRLTVL.

The chain recombines TRBV7-9 with TRBJ1-4, with D unclear. This CDR3 region has 14 residues. CDR1 is SEHNR, CDR2 FQNEAQ, per germline (reference sequence). Deletions cut 1 base from V and 10 bases from J, with 13 bases between. The CDR3 here is CASSLDPTGGKLFF. The DNA for the CDR3 is TGTGCCAGCAGCTTAGACCCGACGGGAGGAAAACTGTTTTTT.

The CDR3 DNA sequence: TGTGCCAGTAGTACCCAGGGTGCCCGGGGGACCCAGTACTTC. Protein sequence: CASSTQGARGTQYF. The rearrangement uses TRBV19 and TRBJ2-5; D may correspond to TRBD1 or TRBD2 (5 bases each). CDR3 length equals 14 residues. Germline V gene sequence: CDR1 LNHDA, CDR2 SQIVND (reference sequence). Trimming shortened V by 4 bases and J by 7 bases, and 16 bases separated the two germline ends.

This clone was detected only once. The gene calls are TRBV2 and TRBJ1-3, with D uncertain. V was trimmed by 2 bases and J by 4 bases, leaving 3 bases between them. Germline loops: CDR1 SNHLY, CDR2 FYNNEI. The CDR3 runs to 12 residues. CDR3: CASSESGNTIYF. For the CDR3, the DNA is TGTGCCAGCAGTGAATCGGGAAACACCATATATTTT. Together with reference TRBV2 and TRBJ1-3, the CDR3 gives the full variable domain: EPEVTQTPSHQVTQMGQEVILRCVPISNHLYFYWYRQILGQKVEFLVSFYNNEISEKSEIFDDQFSVERPDGSNFTLKIRSTKLEDSAMYFCASSESGNTIYFGEGSWLTVV.